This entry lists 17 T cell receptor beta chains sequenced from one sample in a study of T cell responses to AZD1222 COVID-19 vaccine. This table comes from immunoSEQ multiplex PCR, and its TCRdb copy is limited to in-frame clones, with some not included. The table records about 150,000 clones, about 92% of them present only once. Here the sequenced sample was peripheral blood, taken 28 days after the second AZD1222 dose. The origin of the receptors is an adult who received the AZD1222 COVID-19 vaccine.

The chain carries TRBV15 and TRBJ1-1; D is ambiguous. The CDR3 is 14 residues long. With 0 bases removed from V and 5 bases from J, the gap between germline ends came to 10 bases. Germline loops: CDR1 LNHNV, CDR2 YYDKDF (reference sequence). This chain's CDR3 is CATSRDVAGTEAFF. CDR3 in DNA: TGTGCCACCAGCAGAGATGTCGCGGGAACTGAAGCTTTCTTT. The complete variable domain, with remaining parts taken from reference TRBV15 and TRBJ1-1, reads DAMVIQNPRYQVTQFGKPVTLSCSQTLNHNVMYWYQQKSSQAPKLLFHYYDKDFNNEADTPDNFQSRRPNTSFCFLDIRSPGLGDTAMYLCATSRDVAGTEAFFGQGTRLTVV.

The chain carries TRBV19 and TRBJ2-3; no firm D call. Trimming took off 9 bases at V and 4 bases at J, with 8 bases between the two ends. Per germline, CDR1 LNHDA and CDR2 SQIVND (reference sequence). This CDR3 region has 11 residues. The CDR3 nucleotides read TGTGCCAGCGCCAATTCAGATACGCAGTATTTT. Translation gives CASANSDTQYF.

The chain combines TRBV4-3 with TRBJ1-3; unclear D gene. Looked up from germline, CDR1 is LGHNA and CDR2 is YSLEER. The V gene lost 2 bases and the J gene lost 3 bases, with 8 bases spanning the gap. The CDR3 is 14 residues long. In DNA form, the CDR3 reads TGCGCCAGCAGCCAACGAAACGTTGGAAACACCATATATTTT. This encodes CASSQRNVGNTIYF.

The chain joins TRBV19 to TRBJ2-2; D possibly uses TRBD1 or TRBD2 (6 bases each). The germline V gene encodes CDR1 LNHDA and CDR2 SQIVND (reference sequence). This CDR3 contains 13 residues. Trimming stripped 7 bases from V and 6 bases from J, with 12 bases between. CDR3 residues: CASTWGAAGELFF. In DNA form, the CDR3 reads TGTGCCAGTACATGGGGGGCGGCCGGGGAGCTGTTTTTT.

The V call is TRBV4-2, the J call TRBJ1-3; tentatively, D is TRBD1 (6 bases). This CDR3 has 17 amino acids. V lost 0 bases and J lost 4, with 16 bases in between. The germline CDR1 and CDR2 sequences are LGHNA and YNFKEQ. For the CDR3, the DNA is TGTGCCAGCAGCCAAGAAGGACGGCAGGGGAGAGGAAACACCATATATTTT. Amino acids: CASSQEGRQGRGNTIYF.

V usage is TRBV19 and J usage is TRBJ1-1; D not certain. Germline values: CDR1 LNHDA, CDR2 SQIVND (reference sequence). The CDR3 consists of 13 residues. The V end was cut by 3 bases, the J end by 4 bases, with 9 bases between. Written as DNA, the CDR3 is TGTGCCAGTAGTATCGGCGAGGCCACTGAAGCTTTCTTT. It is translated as CASSIGEATEAFF.

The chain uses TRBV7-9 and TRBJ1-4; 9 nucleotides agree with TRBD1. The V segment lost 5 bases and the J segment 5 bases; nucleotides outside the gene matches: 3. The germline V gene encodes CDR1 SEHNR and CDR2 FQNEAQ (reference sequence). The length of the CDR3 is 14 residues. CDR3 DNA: TGTGCCAGCAGCCCGGGACAGGGCAATGAAAAACTGTTTTTT. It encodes CASSPGQGNEKLFF.

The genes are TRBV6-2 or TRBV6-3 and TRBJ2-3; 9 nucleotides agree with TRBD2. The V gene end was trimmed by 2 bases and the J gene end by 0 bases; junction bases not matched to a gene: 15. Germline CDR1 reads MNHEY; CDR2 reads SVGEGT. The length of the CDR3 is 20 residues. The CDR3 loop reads CASSYRELAGFKPSTDTQYF. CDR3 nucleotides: TGTGCCAGCAGTTACAGAGAACTAGCGGGCTTCAAACCTAGCACAGATACGCAGTATTTT.

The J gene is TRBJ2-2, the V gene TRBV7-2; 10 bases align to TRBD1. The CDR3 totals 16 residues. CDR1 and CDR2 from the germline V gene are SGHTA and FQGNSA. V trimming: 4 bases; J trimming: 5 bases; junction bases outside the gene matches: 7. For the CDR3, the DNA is TGTGCCAGCAGCTCCCGACAGGGGGCGATGACCGGGGAGCTGTTTTTT. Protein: CASSSRQGAMTGELFF. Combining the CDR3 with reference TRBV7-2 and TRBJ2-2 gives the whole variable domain GAGVSQSPSNKVTEKGKDVELRCDPISGHTALYWYRQSLGQGLEFLIYFQGNSAPDKSGLPSDRFSAERTGGSVSTLTIQRTQQEDSAVYLCASSSRQGAMTGELFFGEGSRLTVL.

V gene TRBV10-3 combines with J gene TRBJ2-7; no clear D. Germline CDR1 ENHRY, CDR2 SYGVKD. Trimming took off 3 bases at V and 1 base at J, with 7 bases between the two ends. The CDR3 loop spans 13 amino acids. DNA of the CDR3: TGTGCCATCAGTGACCTGGAATCCTACGAGCAGTACTTC. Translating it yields CAISDLESYEQYF.

In DNA, the CDR3 is TGTGCCAGCAGCCCATCCTCGGTCGAGCAGTACTTC. Residues: CASSPSSVEQYF. The chain couples TRBV6-6 to TRBJ2-7; the D is unclear. The length of the CDR3 is 12 residues. Germline V CDR1 and CDR2: MNHNY, SVGAGI (reference sequence). Trimming pared 6 bases from V and 6 bases from J, leaving 12 bases between.

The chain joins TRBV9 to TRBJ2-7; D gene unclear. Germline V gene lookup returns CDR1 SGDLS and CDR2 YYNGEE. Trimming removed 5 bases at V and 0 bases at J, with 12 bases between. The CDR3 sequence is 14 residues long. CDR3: CASSDTVSSYEQYF. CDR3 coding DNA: TGTGCCAGCAGTGATACAGTGAGCTCCTACGAGCAGTACTTC.

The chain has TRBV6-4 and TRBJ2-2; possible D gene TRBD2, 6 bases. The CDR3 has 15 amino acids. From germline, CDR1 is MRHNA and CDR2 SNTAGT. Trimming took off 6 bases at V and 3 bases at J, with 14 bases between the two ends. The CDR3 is CASSPRGSDTGELFF. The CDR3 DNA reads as TGTGCCAGCAGCCCCCGGGGGTCAGACACCGGGGAGCTGTTTTTT.

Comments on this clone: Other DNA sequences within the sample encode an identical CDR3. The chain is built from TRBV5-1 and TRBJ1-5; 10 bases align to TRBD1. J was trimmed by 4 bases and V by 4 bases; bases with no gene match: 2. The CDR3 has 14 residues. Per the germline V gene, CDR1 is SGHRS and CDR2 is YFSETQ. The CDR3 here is CASSPGQGNQPQHF. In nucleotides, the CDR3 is TGCGCCAGCAGCCCGGGACAGGGGAATCAGCCCCAGCATTTT.

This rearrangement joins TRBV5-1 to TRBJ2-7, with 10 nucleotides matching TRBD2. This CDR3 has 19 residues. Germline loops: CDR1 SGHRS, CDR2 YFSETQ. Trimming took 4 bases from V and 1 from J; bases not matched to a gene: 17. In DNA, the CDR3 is TGCGCCAGCAGCGCGGGCGGAAGGACTAGCGGTTATTTATCCTACGAGCAGTACTTC. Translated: CASSAGGRTSGYLSYEQYF.

CDR3 DNA: TGTGCCAGCATCCAGGGGGCTAGTGGTTATACTGAAGCTTTCTTT. Translating it yields CASIQGASGYTEAFF. This chain links TRBV19 with TRBJ1-1, with TRBD1 matching over 8 bases. Germline V gives CDR1 LNHDA, CDR2 SQIVND (reference sequence). The CDR3 length is 15 residues. The ends lost 9 bases at V and 5 bases at J; junction bases unmatched: 14. Based on the CDR3 plus reference TRBV19 and TRBJ1-1, the full variable domain is DGGITQSPKYLFRKEGQNVTLSCEQNLNHDAMYWYRQDPGQGLRLIYYSQIVNDFQKGDIAEGYSVSREKKESFPLTVTSAQKNPTAFYLCASIQGASGYTEAFFGQGTRLTVV.

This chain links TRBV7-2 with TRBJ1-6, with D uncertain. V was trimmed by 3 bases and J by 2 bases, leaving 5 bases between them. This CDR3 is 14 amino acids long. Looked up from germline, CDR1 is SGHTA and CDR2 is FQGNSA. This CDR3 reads CASSFATYNSPLHF. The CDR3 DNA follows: TGTGCCAGCAGCTTCGCCACCTATAATTCACCCCTCCACTTT.